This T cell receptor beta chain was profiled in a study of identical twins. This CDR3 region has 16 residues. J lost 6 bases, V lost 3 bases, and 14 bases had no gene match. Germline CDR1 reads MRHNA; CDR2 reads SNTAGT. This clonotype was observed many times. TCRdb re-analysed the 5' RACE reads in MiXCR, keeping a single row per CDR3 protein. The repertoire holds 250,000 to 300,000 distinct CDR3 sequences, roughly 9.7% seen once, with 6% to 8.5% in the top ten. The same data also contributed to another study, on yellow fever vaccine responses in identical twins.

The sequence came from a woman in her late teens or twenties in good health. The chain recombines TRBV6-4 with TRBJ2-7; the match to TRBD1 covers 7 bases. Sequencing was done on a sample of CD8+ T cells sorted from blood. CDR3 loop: CASSEGPTGLYGEQYF. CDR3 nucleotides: TGTGCCAGCAGTGAGGGGCCGACAGGGCTCTATGGCGAGCAGTACTTC.